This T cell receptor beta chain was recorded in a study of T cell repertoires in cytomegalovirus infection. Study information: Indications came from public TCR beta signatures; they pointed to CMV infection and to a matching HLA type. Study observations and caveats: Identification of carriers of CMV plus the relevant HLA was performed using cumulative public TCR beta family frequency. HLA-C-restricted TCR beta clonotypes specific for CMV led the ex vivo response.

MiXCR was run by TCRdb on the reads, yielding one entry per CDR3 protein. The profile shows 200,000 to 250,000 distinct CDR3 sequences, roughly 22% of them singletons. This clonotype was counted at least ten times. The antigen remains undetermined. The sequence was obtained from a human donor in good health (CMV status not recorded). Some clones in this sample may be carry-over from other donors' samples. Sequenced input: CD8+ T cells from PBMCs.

For the CDR3, the DNA is TGTGCCAGCAGTACGGGGGCCGCTTTGGCTTTCTTT. Translating gives CASSTGAALAFF. The V call is TRBV6-1, the J call TRBJ1-1; a possible D gene is TRBD1 (6 bases). CDR3 length: 12 residues. With 5 bases removed from V and 11 bases from J, the gap between germline ends came to 15 bases. Germline CDR1 and CDR2: MNHNS and SASEGT.